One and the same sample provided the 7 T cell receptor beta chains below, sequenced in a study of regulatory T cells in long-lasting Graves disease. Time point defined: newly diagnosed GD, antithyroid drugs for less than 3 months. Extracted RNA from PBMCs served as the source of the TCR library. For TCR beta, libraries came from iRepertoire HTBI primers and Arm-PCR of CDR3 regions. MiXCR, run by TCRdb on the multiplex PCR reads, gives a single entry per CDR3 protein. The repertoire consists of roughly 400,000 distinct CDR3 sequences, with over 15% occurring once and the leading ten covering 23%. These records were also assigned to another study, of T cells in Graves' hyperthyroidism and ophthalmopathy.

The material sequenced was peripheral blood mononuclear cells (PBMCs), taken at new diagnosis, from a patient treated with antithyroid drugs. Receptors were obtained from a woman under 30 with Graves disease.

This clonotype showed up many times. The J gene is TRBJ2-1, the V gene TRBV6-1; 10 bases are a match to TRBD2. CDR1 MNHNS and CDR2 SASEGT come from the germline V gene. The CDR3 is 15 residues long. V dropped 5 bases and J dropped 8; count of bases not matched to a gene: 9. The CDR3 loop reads CASSLLAGEVDEQFF. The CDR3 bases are TGTGCCAGCAGTCTTCTAGCGGGAGAGGTCGATGAGCAGTTCTTC.

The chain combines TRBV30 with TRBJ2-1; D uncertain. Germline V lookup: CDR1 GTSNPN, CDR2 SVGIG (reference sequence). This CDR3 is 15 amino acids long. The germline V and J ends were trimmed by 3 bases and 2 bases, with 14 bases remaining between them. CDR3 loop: CAWRFLDRTYNEQFF. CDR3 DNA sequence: TGTGCCTGGAGATTCCTGGATCGGACCTACAATGAGCAGTTCTTC. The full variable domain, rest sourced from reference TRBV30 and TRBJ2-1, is SQTIHQWPATLVQPVGSPLSLECTVEGTSNPNLYWYRQAAGRGLQLLFYSVGIGQISSEVPQNLSASRPQDRQFILSSKKLLLSDSGFYLCAWRFLDRTYNEQFFGPGTRLTVL.

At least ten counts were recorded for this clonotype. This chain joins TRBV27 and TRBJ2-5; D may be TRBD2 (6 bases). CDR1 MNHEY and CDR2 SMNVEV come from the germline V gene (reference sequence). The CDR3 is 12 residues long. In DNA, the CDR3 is TGTGCTACTTCGCGGGGCGGGGAGACCCAGTACTTC. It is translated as CATSRGGETQYF.

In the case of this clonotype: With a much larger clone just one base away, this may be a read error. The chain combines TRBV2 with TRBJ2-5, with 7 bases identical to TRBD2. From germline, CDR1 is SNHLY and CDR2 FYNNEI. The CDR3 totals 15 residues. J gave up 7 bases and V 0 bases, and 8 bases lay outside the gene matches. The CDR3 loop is CASSEAGGTGGTQYF. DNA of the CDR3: TGTGCCAGCAGTGAAGCGGGGGGGACCGGCGGGACCCAGTACTTC.

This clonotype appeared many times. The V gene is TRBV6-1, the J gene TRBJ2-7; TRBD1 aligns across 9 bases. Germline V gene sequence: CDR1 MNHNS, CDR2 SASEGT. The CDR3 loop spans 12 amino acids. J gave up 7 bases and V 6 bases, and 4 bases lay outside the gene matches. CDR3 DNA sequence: TGTGCCAGCAGACAGGGGGCGTGGGAGCAGTACTTC. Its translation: CASRQGAWEQYF.

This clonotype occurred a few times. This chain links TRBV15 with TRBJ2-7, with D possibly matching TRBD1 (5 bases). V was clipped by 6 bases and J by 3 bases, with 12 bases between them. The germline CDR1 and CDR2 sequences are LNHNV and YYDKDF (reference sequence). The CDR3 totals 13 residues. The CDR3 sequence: CATSLGADYEQYF. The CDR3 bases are TGTGCCACCAGTCTTGGGGCGGACTACGAGCAGTACTTC.

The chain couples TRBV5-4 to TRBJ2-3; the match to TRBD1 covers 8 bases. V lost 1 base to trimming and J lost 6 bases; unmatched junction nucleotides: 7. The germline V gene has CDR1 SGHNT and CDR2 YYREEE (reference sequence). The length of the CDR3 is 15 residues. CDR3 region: CASSLIDRGRDTQYF. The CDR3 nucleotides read TGTGCCAGCAGCTTGATCGACAGGGGACGGGATACGCAGTATTTT.